This T cell receptor beta chain was documented in a study of identical twins. Concerning this clonotype: Its antigen is currently unknown.

Study observations and caveats: Fewer insertions were carried by abundant cord blood beta clonotypes, but none was seen in memory repertoires.

This CDR3 contains 14 residues. V lost 4 bases to trimming and J lost 9 bases; unmatched junction nucleotides: 9. Germline CDR1 and CDR2: KGHDR and SFDVKD. A universal primer site arose from template switching, and cDNA bore unique molecular identifiers. Using its own MiXCR run on the 5' RACE reads, TCRdb lists one record per CDR3 protein. The sample lists under 900,000 distinct CDR3 sequences, more than 9% occurring once. These data are also associated with another study on yellow fever vaccine responses in identical twins. That source notes: The T cell response to vaccination in identical twins was reportedly partly convergent and partly personalized.

The chain carries TRBV24-1 and TRBJ2-3; TRBD2 aligns across 7 bases. The receptor's source is a woman younger than 35 in good health. Sequenced: PBMCs. The DNA for the CDR3 is TGTGCCACCAGTGAAGAATGGGGGGGTATAACGCAGTATTTT. The encoded protein is CATSEEWGGITQYF.